Listed here are 10 T cell receptor beta chains from one sample, sequenced in a study of shared clonotypes between healthy human individuals. In the naive CD8 group, cells lacked CD45RO and were positively selected for CCR7, so terminally differentiated effector memory CD45RA+ cells were left out. Libraries were prepared by immunoSEQ multiplex PCR; TCRdb keeps only in-frame clonotypes and omits some of them. The sample has under 1 million clones; more than 85% are singletons. Sequenced: naive CD8+ T cells sorted from blood. The receptors shown here come from a man aged 25 to 40 in good health.

In regard to this clone: Other DNA sequences in this specimen translate into the identical CDR3. This chain uses TRBV19 with TRBJ2-3, with D maybe TRBD1 (5 bases). The V gene lost 3 bases and the J gene lost 6 bases, with 7 bases spanning the gap. Germline CDR1 and CDR2: LNHDA and SQIVND (reference sequence). The CDR3 has 12 residues. This CDR3 is CASSISGDTQYF. The CDR3 nucleotides are TGTGCCAGTAGTATTTCAGGGGATACGCAGTATTTT.

The rearrangement joins TRBV5-6 to TRBJ1-2; 7 bases are a match to TRBD1. Losses at the gene ends were 4 bases for V and 5 bases for J; bases not matched to a gene: 5. Germline CDR1 and CDR2: SGHDT and YYEEEE. The CDR3 length is 13 residues. The CDR3 nucleotides read TGTGCCAGCAGCCCAGAGGGGGCGTATGGCTACACCTTC. It encodes CASSPEGAYGYTF.

J is TRBJ2-5 and V is TRBV14, with 7 nucleotides matching TRBD1. Germline V gene lookup returns CDR1 SGHDN and CDR2 FVKESK. This CDR3 comprises 14 residues. V dropped 6 bases and J dropped 5; count of bases not matched to a gene: 9. Written as DNA, the CDR3 is TGTGCCAGCAGTCCCTACAGGGGCTTGGAGACCCAGTACTTC. It is translated as CASSPYRGLETQYF.

The chain recombines TRBV7-9 with TRBJ2-1; D is possibly TRBD2 (6 bases). Germline CDR1 and CDR2: SEHNR and FQNEAQ (reference sequence). V lost 5 bases to trimming and J lost 8 bases, with 22 bases between them. The CDR3 covers 16 residues. DNA for the CDR3: TGTGCCAGCAGCCCACAAGTAACTCCCACGGGGGATGAGCAGTTCTTC. Its protein product is CASSPQVTPTGDEQFF. Full variable domain (missing parts from reference TRBV7-9 and TRBJ2-1): DTGVSQNPRHKITKRGQNVTFRCDPISEHNRLYWYRQTLGQGPEFLTYFQNEAQLEKSRLLSDRFSAERPKGSFSTLEIQRTEQGDSAMYLCASSPQVTPTGDEQFFGPGTRLTVL.

This chain links TRBV27 with TRBJ2-7; D possibly corresponds to TRBD2 (6 bases). The CDR3 consists of 13 residues. Trimming took off 3 bases at V and 2 bases at J, with 8 bases between the two ends. Germline V gene lookup returns CDR1 MNHEY and CDR2 SMNVEV (reference sequence). CDR3 loop: CASSFSSAYEQYF. CDR3 DNA: TGTGCCAGCAGTTTCTCTAGCGCCTACGAGCAGTACTTC.

V usage is TRBV7-3 and J usage is TRBJ2-1; tentatively, D is TRBD2 (5 bases). The V end lost 5 bases, the J end lost 5 bases, and 13 bases lay between the germline ends. Germline loops: CDR1 SGHTA, CDR2 FQGTGA. The CDR3 spans 14 residues. The DNA of the CDR3 is TGTGCCAGCAGCGAACCGGGATTTCACAATGAGCAGTTCTTC. Translation: CASSEPGFHNEQFF.

The genes are TRBV7-9 and TRBJ2-7; D remains unclear. V was shortened by 4 bases and J by 1 base, with 8 bases between the two germline ends. The CDR3 has 13 residues. Germline assignment: CDR1 SEHNR and CDR2 FQNEAQ (reference sequence). Here the CDR3 DNA reads TGTGCCAGCAGCTGGGTTAGGTCCTACGAGCAGTACTTC. Its protein is CASSWVRSYEQYF.

This clone was detected only once. The V and J genes are TRBV2 and TRBJ2-7; 13 nucleotides agree with TRBD2. Germline CDR1 and CDR2: SNHLY and FYNNEI. Losses at the gene ends were 5 bases for V and 2 bases for J; bases not matched to a gene: 6. The CDR3 is made up of 16 amino acids. For the CDR3, the DNA is TGTGCCAGCAGTAAAGGACTAGCGGGGGAGACCTACGAGCAGTACTTC. Protein: CASSKGLAGETYEQYF.

The chain recombines TRBV14 with TRBJ2-7; D gene uncertain. This CDR3 has 15 amino acids. V lost 0 bases, J lost 4 bases, and 13 bases lay in between. Germline V gene lookup returns CDR1 SGHDN and CDR2 FVKESK. The CDR3 nucleotides read TGTGCCAGCAGCCAAGATATTAGGGCCTGGTACGAGCAGTACTTC. This sequence encodes CASSQDIRAWYEQYF. Complete variable domain (other parts from reference TRBV14 and TRBJ2-7): EAGVTQFPSHSVIEKGQTVTLRCDPISGHDNLYWYRRVMGKEIKFLLHFVKESKQDESGMPNNRFLAERTGGTYSTLKVQPAELEDSGVYFCASSQDIRAWYEQYFGPGTRLTVT.

This chain joins TRBV2 and TRBJ2-7; TRBD2 matches at 8 bases. Trimming at V came to 5 bases and at J to 3 bases, leaving 9 bases not matched to a gene. Germline V gene lookup returns CDR1 SNHLY and CDR2 FYNNEI. The CDR3 contains 15 residues. As DNA, the CDR3 is TGTGCCAGCAGTCTCGGACTAGCCCCAATCTACGAGCAGTACTTC. Amino acids: CASSLGLAPIYEQYF.